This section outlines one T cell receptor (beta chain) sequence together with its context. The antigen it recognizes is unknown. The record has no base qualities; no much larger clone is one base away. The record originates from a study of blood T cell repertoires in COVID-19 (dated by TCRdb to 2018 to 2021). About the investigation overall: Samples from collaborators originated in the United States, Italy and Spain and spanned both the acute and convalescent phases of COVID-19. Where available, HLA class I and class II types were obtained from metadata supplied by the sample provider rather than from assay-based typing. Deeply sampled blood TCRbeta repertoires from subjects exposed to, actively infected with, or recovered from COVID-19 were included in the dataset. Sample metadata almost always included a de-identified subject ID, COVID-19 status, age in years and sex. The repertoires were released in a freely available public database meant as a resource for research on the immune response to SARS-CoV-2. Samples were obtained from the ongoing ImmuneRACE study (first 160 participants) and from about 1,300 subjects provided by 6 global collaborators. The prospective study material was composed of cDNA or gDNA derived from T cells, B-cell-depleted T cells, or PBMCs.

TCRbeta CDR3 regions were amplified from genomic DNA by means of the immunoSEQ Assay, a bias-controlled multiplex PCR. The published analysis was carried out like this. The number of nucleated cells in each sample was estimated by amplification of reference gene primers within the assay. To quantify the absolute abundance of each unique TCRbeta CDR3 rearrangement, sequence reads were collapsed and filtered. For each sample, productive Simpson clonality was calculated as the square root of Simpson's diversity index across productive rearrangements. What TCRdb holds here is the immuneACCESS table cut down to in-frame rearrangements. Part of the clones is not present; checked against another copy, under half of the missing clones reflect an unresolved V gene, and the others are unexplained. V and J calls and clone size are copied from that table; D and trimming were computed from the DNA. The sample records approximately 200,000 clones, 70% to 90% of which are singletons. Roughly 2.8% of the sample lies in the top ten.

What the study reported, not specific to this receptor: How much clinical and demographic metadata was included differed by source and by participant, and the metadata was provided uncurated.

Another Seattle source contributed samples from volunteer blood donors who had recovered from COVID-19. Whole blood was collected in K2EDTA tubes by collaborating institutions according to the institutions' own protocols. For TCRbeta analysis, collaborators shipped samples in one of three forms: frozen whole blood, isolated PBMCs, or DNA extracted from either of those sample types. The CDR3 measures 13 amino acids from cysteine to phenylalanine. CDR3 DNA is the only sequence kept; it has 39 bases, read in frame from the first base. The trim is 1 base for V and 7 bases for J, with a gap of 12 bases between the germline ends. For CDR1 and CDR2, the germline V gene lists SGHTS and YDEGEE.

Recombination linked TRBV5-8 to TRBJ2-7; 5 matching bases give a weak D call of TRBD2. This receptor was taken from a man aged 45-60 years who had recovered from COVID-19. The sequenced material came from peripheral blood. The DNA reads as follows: TGTGCCAGCAGCTTGAGGATGACGGGGGAGCAGTACTTC. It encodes CASSLRMTGEQYF.